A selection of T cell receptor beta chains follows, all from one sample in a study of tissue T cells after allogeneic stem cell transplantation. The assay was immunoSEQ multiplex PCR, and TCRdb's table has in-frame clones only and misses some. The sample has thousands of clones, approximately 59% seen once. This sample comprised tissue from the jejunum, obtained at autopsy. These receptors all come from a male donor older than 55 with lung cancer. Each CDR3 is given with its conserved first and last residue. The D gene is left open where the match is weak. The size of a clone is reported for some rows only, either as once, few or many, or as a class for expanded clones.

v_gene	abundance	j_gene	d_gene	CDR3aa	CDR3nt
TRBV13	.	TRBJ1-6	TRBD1	CASSQGAGLRNSPLHF	TGTGCCAGCAGCCAGGGGGCAGGGCTCCGAAATTCACCCCTCCACTTT
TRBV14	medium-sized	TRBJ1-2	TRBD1	CASSPQDRAGYTF	TGTGCCAGCAGCCCCCAAGACAGGGCTGGCTACACCTTC
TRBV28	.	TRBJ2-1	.	CASSFATHNEQFF	TGTGCCAGCAGTTTCGCTACCCACAATGAGCAGTTCTTC
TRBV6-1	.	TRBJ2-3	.	CASSEALRGDTQYF	TGTGCCAGCAGTGAAGCGCTTCGGGGGGATACGCAGTATTTT
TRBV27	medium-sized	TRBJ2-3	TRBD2	CASSTRGLALGTDTQYF	TGTGCCAGCAGTACCCGTGGACTAGCCTTAGGAACAGATACGCAGTATTTT
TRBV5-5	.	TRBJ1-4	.	CASSHGSGGPGEKLFF	TGTGCCAGCAGCCACGGATCCGGGGGGCCGGGGGAAAAACTGTTTTTT
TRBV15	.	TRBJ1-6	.	CATGGRDNNSPLHF	TGTGCCACCGGGGGTAGGGACAACAATTCACCCCTCCACTTT
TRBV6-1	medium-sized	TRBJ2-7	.	CASSEAGVPEQYF	TGTGCCAGCAGTGAAGCGGGGGTCCCCGAGCAGTACTTC
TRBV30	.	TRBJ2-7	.	CAYSTATPYEQYF	TGTGCCTACTCGACAGCAACCCCCTACGAGCAGTACTTC
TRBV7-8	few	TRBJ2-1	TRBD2	CASRLTSGEYNEQFF	TGTGCCAGCAGGTTGACTAGCGGGGAGTACAATGAGCAGTTCTTC
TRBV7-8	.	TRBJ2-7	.	CASSLAVYLEQYF	TGTGCCAGCAGCTTAGCGGTTTACCTCGAGCAGTACTTC
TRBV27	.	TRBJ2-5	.	CASSSPARDQTQYF	TGTGCCAGCAGTTCCCCCGCCAGGGATCAGACCCAGTACTTC
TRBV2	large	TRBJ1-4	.	CASRKGSDAEKLFF	TGTGCCAGCAGAAAAGGATCAGATGCGGAAAAACTGTTTTTT
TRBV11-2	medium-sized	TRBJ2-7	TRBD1	CASSWDREYAEQYF	TGTGCCAGCAGCTGGGACAGGGAGTACGCCGAGCAGTACTTC
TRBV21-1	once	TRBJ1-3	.	CASSQSGARGNTIYF	TGTGCCAGCAGCCAATCGGGGGCGAGAGGAAACACCATATATTTT
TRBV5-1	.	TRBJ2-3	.	CASSFSTDTQYF	TGCGCCAGCAGCTTCAGCACAGATACGCAGTATTTT
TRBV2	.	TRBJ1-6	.	CASSGGSYNSPLHF	TGTGCCAGCAGTGGTGGCTCCTATAATTCACCCCTCCACTTT